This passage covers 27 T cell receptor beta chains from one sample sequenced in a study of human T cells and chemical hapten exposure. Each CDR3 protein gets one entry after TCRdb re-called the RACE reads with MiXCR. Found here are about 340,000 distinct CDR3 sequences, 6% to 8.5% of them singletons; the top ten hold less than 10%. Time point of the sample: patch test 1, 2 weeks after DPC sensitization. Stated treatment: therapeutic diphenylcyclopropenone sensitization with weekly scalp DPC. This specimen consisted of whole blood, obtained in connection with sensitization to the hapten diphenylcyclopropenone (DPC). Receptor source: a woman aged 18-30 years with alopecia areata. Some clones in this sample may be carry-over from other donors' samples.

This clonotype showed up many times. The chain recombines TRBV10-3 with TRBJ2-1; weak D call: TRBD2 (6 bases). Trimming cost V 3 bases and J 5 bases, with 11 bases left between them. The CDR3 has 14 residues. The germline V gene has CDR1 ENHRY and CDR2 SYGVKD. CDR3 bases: TGTGCCATCAGTGACAGGTCTAGCGACAATGAGCAGTTCTTC. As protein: CAISDRSSDNEQFF.

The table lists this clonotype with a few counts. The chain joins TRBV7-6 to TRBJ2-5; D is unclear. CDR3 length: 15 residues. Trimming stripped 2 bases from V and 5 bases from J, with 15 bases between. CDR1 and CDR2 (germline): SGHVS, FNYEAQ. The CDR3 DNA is TGTGCCAGCAGCTTATCCGGGCCCCCTGGGGAGACCCAGTACTTC. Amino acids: CASSLSGPPGETQYF. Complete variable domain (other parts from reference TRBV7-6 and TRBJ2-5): GAGVSQSPRYKVTKRGQDVALRCDPISGHVSLYWYRQALGQGPEFLTYFNYEAQQDKSGLPNDRFSAERPEGSISTLTIQRTEQRDSAMYRCASSLSGPPGETQYFGPGTRLLVL.

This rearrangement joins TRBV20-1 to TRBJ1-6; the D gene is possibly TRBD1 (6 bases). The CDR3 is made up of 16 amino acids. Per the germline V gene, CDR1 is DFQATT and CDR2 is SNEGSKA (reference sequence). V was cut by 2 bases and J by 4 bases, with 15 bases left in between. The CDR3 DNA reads TGCAGTGCTAGAAGGGACACCCCAGGGTATAATTCACCCCTCCACTTT. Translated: CSARRDTPGYNSPLHF.

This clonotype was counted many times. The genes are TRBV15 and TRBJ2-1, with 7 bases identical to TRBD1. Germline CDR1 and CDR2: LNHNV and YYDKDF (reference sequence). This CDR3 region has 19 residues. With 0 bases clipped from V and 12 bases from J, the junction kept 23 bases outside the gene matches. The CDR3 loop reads CATSRDPQGHDREGSGQFF. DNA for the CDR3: TGTGCCACCAGCAGAGACCCTCAGGGACACGACAGGGAAGGATCGGGGCAGTTCTTC. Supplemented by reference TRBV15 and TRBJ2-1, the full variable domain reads DAMVIQNPRYQVTQFGKPVTLSCSQTLNHNVMYWYQQKSSQAPKLLFHYYDKDFNNEADTPDNFQSRRPNTSFCFLDIRSPGLGDTAMYLCATSRDPQGHDREGSGQFFGPGTRLTVL.

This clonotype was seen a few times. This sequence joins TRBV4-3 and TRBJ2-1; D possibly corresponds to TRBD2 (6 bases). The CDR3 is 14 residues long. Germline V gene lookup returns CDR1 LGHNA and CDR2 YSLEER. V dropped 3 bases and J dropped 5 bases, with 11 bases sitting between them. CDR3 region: CASSQEGRNNEQFF. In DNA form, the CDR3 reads TGCGCCAGCAGCCAGGAGGGACGGAACAATGAGCAGTTCTTC.

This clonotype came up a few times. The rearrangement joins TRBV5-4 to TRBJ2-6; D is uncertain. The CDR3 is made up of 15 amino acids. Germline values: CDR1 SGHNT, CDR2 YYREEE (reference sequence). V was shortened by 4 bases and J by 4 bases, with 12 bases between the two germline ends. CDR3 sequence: CASSLPVAGANVLTF. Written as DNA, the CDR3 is TGTGCCAGCAGCCTGCCGGTGGCCGGGGCCAACGTCCTGACTTTC.

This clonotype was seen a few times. CDR3 nucleotide sequence: TGTGCCAGCAGCCAAAGAAGGGGGCAGGATGGCTACACCTTC. Encoded protein: CASSQRRGQDGYTF. This rearrangement joins TRBV3-1 to TRBJ1-2; 7 positions agree with TRBD1. The germline V gene encodes CDR1 LGHDT and CDR2 YNNKEL (reference sequence). Losses at the gene ends were 2 bases for V and 6 bases for J; bases not matched to a gene: 6. There are 14 residues in the CDR3.

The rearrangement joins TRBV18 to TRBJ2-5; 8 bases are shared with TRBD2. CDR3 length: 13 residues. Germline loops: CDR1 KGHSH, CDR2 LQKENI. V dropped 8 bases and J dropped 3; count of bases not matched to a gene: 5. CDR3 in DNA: TGTGCCAGCCAAGGAGCGGGGGAAGAGACCCAGTACTTC. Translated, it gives CASQGAGEETQYF. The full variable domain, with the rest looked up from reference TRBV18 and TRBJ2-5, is NAGVMQNPRHLVRRRGQEARLRCSPMKGHSHVYWYRQLPEEGLKFMVYLQKENIIDESGMPKERFSAEFPKEGPSILRIQQVVRGDSAAYFCASQGAGEETQYFGPGTRLLVL.

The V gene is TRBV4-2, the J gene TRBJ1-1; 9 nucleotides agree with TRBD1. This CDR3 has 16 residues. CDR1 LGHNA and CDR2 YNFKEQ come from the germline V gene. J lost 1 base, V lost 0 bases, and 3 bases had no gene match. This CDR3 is CASSQEQGAENTEAFF. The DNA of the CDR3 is TGTGCCAGCAGCCAAGAACAGGGGGCGGAGAACACTGAAGCTTTCTTT.

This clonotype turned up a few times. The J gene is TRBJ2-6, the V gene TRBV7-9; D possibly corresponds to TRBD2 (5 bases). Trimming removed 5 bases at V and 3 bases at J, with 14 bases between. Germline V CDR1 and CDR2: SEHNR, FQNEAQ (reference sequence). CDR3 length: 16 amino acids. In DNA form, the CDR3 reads TGTGCCAGCAGCCCTGGAGGACTTGATGGGGCCAACGTCCTGACTTTC. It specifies CASSPGGLDGANVLTF.

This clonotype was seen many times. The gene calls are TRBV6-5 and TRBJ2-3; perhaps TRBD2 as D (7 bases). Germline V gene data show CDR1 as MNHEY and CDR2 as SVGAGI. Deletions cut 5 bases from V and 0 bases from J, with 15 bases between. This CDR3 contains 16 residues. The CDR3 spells CASSRGRGDSTDTQYF. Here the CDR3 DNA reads TGTGCCAGCAGTCGTGGGAGGGGGGATAGCACAGATACGCAGTATTTT.

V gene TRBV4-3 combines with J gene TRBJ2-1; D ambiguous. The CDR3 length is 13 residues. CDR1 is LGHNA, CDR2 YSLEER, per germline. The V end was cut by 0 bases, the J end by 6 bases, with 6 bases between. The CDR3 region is CASSQDSPNEQFF. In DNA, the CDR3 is TGCGCCAGCAGCCAAGATTCCCCCAATGAGCAGTTCTTC.

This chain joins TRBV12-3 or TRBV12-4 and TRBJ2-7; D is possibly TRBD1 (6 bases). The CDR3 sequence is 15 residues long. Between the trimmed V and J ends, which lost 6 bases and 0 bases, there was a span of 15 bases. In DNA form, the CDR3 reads TGTGCCAGCAGCTGGGGACAAGATAACTCCTACGAGCAGTACTTC. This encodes CASSWGQDNSYEQYF.

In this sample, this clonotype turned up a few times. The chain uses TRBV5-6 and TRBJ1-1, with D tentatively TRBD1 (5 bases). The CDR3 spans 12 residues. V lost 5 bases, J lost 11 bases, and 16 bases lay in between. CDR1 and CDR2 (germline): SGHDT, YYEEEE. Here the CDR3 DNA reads TGTGCCAGCAGAAAAGCCAGGCGGGGCGCTTTCTTT. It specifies CASRKARRGAFF.

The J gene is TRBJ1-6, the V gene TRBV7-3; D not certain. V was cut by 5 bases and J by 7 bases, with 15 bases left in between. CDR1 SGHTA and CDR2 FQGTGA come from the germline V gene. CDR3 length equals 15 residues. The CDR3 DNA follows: TGTGCCAGCAGCCCAATGGGATCGATAAATTCACCCCTCCACTTT. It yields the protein CASSPMGSINSPLHF.

CDR3 coding DNA: TGTGCCAGCAGTGACGGCCAGTTGTTTCAAAACATTCAGTACTTC. Translation: CASSDGQLFQNIQYF. The chain carries TRBV2 and TRBJ2-4; D unclear. V shed 3 bases and J shed 5 bases, with 14 bases lying between them. The CDR3 spans 15 residues. Germline CDR1 is SNHLY and CDR2 is FYNNEI.

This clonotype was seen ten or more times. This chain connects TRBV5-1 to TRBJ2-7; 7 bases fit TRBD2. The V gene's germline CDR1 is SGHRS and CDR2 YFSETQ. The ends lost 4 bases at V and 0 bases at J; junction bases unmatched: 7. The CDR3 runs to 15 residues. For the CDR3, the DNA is TGCGCCAGCAGCATTCTGTCGGGGGGCTCCTACGAGCAGTACTTC. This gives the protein CASSILSGGSYEQYF.

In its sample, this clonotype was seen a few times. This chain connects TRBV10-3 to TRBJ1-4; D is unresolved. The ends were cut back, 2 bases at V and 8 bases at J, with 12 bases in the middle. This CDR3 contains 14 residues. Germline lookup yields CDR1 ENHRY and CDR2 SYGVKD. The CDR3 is CAISENGMTEKLFF. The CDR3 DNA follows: TGTGCCATCAGTGAGAACGGAATGACAGAAAAACTGTTTTTT.

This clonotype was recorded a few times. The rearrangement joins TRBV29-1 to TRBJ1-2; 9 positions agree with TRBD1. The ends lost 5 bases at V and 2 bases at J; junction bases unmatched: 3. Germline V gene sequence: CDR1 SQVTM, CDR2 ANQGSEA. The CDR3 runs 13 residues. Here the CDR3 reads CSVTTGGNYGYTF. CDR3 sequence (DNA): TGCAGCGTTACGACAGGGGGGAACTATGGCTACACCTTC. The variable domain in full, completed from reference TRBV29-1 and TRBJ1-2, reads SAVISQKPSRDICQRGTSLTIQCQVDSQVTMMFWYRQQPGQSLTLIATANQGSEATYESGFVIDKFPISRPNLTFSTLTVSNMSPEDSSIYLCSVTTGGNYGYTFGSGTRLTVV.

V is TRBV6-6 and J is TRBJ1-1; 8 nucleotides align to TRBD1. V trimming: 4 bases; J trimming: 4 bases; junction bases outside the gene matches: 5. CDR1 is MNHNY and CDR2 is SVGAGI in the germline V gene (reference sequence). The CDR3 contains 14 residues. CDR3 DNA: TGTGCCAGCAGTTCAGGGGGCGTGGGCACTGAAGCTTTCTTT. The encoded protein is CASSSGGVGTEAFF.

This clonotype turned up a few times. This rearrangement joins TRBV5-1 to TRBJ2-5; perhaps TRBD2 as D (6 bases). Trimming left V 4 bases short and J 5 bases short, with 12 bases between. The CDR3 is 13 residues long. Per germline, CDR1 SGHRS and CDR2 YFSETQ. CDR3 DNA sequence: TGCGCCAGCAGCCCGGAGGGGTTGGAGACCCAGTACTTC. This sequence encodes CASSPEGLETQYF.

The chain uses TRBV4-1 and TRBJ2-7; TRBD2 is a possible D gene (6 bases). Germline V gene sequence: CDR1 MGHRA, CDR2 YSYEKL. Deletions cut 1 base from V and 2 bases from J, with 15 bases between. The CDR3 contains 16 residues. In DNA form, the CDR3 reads TGCGCCAGCAGCCAAGTCTCGGGACTCTCGGCCTACGAGCAGTACTTC. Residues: CASSQVSGLSAYEQYF.

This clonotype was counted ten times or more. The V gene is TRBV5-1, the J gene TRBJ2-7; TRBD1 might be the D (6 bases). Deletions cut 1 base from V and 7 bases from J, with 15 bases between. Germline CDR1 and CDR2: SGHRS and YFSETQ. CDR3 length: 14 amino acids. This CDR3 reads CASSLSNVRGEQYF. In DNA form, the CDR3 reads TGCGCCAGCAGCTTGTCCAACGTGAGGGGGGAGCAGTACTTC.

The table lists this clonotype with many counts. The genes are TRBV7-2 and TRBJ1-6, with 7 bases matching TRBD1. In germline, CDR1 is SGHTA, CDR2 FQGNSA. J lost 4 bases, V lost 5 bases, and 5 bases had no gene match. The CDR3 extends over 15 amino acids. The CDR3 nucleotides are TGTGCCAGCAGCCTAGAACAGGGGTATAATTCACCCCTCCACTTT. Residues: CASSLEQGYNSPLHF.

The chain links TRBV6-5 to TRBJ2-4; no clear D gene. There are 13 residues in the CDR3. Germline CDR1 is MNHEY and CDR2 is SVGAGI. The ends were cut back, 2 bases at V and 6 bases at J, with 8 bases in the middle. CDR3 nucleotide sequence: TGTGCCAGCAGTTACAGTGACCGAAACATTCAGTACTTC. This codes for CASSYSDRNIQYF.

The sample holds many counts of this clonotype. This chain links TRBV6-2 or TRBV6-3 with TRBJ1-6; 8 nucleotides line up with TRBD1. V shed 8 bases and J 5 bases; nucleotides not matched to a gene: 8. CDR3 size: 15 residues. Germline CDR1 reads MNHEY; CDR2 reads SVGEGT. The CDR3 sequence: CASPRRQGNNSPLHF. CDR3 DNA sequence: TGTGCCAGCCCTCGTAGACAGGGGAATAATTCACCCCTCCACTTT.

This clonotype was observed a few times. The CDR3 here is CASSLTNGGYEQYF. The DNA of the CDR3 is TGTGCCAGCAGTTTAACTAACGGGGGGTACGAGCAGTACTTC. V gene TRBV12-3 or TRBV12-4 combines with J gene TRBJ2-7, with 7 bases identical to TRBD2. J was trimmed by 4 bases and V by 2 bases; bases with no gene match: 5. The CDR3 consists of 14 residues.